Listed below are T cell receptor beta chains from one sample, sequenced in a study of shared clonotypes between healthy human individuals. TCRdb's copy holds only in-frame clones and misses some; the assay was immunoSEQ multiplex PCR. Of roughly 1,800,000 clones listed, roughly 94% are singletons. The sequenced sample was naive CD8+ T cells sorted from blood. Receptors were obtained from a man aged 18 to 29 in good health. Each CDR3 is given with its conserved first and last residue. Each record gives: D gene, V gene, CDR3 length, J gene, CDR3 protein, CDR3 DNA. The D gene is left open where the match is weak.

TRBD1	TRBV4-1	14	TRBJ2-7	CASSQGQGLYEQYF	TGCGCCAGCAGCCAGGGACAGGGACTCTACGAGCAGTACTTC
TRBD1	TRBV5-1	16	TRBJ2-2	CASSAGTVVNTGELFF	TGCGCCAGCAGCGCCGGGACAGTAGTTAACACCGGGGAGCTGTTTTTT
NA	TRBV15	15	TRBJ2-7	CATSRGRGLAYEQYF	TGTGCCACCAGCAGAGGGAGGGGGTTGGCCTACGAGCAGTACTTC
TRBD2	TRBV27	13	TRBJ2-1	CASSWGGDNEQFF	TGTGCCAGCAGTTGGGGGGGAGACAATGAGCAGTTCTTC
NA	TRBV27	14	TRBJ2-7	CASSLGAVSYEQYF	TGTGCCAGCAGTTTAGGTGCGGTTAGCTACGAGCAGTACTTC
NA	TRBV7-8	13	TRBJ2-7	CASSLDLAYEQYF	TGTGCCAGCAGCTTAGATCTGGCCTACGAGCAGTACTTC
TRBD2	TRBV6-4	20	TRBJ2-5	CASSERRGAVQVPSFETQYF	TGTGCCAGCAGTGAGAGGCGGGGGGCCGTTCAGGTCCCTAGTTTCGAGACCCAGTACTTC
NA	TRBV27	13	TRBJ2-5	CASSTDSGETQYF	TGTGCCAGCAGTACCGACTCGGGGGAGACCCAGTACTTC
TRBD1	TRBV28	16	TRBJ1-5	CASSYRDRGLNQPQHF	TGTGCCAGCAGTTACCGGGACAGGGGCTTAAATCAGCCCCAGCATTTT
NA	TRBV4-1	14	TRBJ2-5	CASSQVGGGETQYF	TGCGCCAGCAGCCAAGTAGGAGGGGGAGAGACCCAGTACTTC
TRBD1	TRBV30	14	TRBJ2-3	CAWSEGQGTDTQYF	TGTGCCTGGAGTGAGGGACAGGGCACAGATACGCAGTATTTT